These T cell receptor beta chains were read from a single sample in a study of beta chain features in type 1 diabetes. Sequencing used immunoSEQ multiplex PCR; TCRdb keeps in-frame clones, though not all of them. The profile shows some 660,000 clones, 11% to 15% of them singletons. Sequencing was performed on naive CD4+ T cells from blood. These receptors came from a man aged 18 to 30 with type 1 diabetes. The CDR3 runs from the conserved cysteine through the conserved F or W. A D gene is named only where the DNA matches it firmly. Expanded clones are given a class, and other clones once, few, many or no size at all.

>few|TRBD2|TRBV27|TRBJ2-7
TGTGCCAGCAGCAGCGGGAGCTCCTACGAGCAGTACTTC
CASSSGSSYEQYF
>few|TRBD1|TRBV6-5|TRBJ1-6
TGTGCCAGCAGTTACCGGACAGGGGAAAATTCACCCCTCCACTTT
CASSYRTGENSPLHF
>few|.|TRBV28|TRBJ1-2
TGTGCCAGCAGTAGGGTGGCCTATGGCTACACCTTC
CASSRVAYGYTF
>.|.|TRBV28|TRBJ1-2
TGTGCCAGCAGCCTCCAGGAGGGCAGGGGAAGCTATGGCTACACCTTC
CASSLQEGRGSYGYTF
>few|TRBD1|TRBV5-1|TRBJ1-2
TGCGCCAGCAGCTCATGGGACAGTGGCTATGGCTACACCTTC
CASSSWDSGYGYTF
>few|.|TRBV15|TRBJ1-5
TGTGCCACCAGCCAGAAAAGACAGGGCAATCAGCCCCAGCATTTT
CATSQKRQGNQPQHF
>.|.|TRBV30|TRBJ1-5
TGTGCCTGGAGTCCCCCGCCGGGTATCGGTCAGCCCCAGCATTTT
CAWSPPPGIGQPQHF
>.|.|TRBV25-1|TRBJ2-6
TGTGCCAGCAGTCCCGCCGAGGGGGCTGGGGCCAACGTCCTGACTTTC
CASSPAEGAGANVLTF
>.|TRBD2|TRBV4-1|TRBJ2-7
TGCGCCAGCAGCCAGAGCGGGAGTTTGTCCCACGAGCAGTACTTC
CASSQSGSLSHEQYF
>few|TRBD2|TRBV5-1|TRBJ2-7
TGCGCCAGCAGCTTGGGACTAGCGGGAGCGGTCTACGAGCAGTACTTC
CASSLGLAGAVYEQYF
>.|.|TRBV2|TRBJ1-5
TGTGCCAGCAGGACCGACAGCCTACGGCCCCAGCATTTT
CASRTDSLRPQHF
>few|.|TRBV6-1|TRBJ1-2
TGTGCCAGCAGTGAAATCAAAAACTATGGCTACACCTTC
CASSEIKNYGYTF
>few|.|TRBV2|TRBJ2-5
TGTGCCAGCAGTGCTGGGCAAGAGACCCAGTACTTC
CASSAGQETQYF
>.|.|TRBV18|TRBJ1-3
TGTGCCAGCTCACCCCCCCTAAAGGCTGGAAACACCATATATTTT
CASSPPLKAGNTIYF
>few|TRBD2|TRBV6-6|TRBJ2-5
TGTGCCAGCAATAAACGGGGGGGCGAAGAGACCCAGTACTTC
CASNKRGGEETQYF
>.|.|TRBV14|TRBJ2-3
TGTGCCAGCAGCCCCGCCGGCCCTGGTACGCAGTATTTT
CASSPAGPGTQYF
>few|TRBD1|TRBV28|TRBJ2-7
TGTGCCAGCAGTGCCCCCGGGACAGGGTCGTACGAGCAGTACTTC
CASSAPGTGSYEQYF
>.|.|TRBV28|TRBJ2-3
TGTGCCAGCAGTTTATCCGGGCTACCCACAGATACGCAGTATTTT
CASSLSGLPTDTQYF
>.|.|TRBV14|TRBJ2-1
TGTGCCAGCAGCCAAGACCCTGGGGGCTGGAATGAGCAGTTCTTC
CASSQDPGGWNEQFF
>few|.|TRBV11-2|TRBJ2-1
TGTGCCAGCAGCTTAAGCTCAGGAGAGCAGTTCTTC
CASSLSSGEQFF
>few|.|TRBV19|TRBJ2-1
TGTGCCAGTAGTACCCTAGCAGGTTACAGCAATGAGCAGTTCTTC
CASSTLAGYSNEQFF
>few|.|TRBV7-2|TRBJ2-5
TGTGCCAGCAGCCCTGTCACGAAGACCCAGTACTTC
CASSPVTKTQYF
>.|.|TRBV28|TRBJ2-5
TGTGCCAGCCACTCGATGAGCGAGACCCAGTACTTC
CASHSMSETQYF
>.|TRBD2|TRBV6-5|TRBJ2-5
TGTGCCAGCAGTTACTCGGGAGCGGGAGTTGTAGAGACCCAGTACTTC
CASSYSGAGVVETQYF
>.|.|TRBV14|TRBJ2-7
TGTGCCAGCAGCCAATCCTTCGAGCAGTACTTC
CASSQSFEQYF
>.|TRBD1|TRBV19|TRBJ2-3
TGTGCCAGTAGTACGGACAGGGCCACAGATACGCAGTATTTT
CASSTDRATDTQYF
>.|.|TRBV5-1|TRBJ2-7
TGCGCCAGCAGCCCGCCTGGGTGGGAGCAGTACTTC
CASSPPGWEQYF
>few|.|TRBV5-6|TRBJ2-2
TGTGCCAGCAGCCTAGGACAGAACACCGGGGAGCTGTTTTTT
CASSLGQNTGELFF
>few|.|TRBV5-1|TRBJ2-7
TGCGCCAGCAGCTTGGAACCGGGTCCAGCCTACGAGCAGTACTTC
CASSLEPGPAYEQYF
>.|.|TRBV7-9|TRBJ1-5
TGTGCCAGCAGCTTGGGACACATAAATCAGCCCCAGCATTTT
CASSLGHINQPQHF
>.|TRBD2|TRBV27|TRBJ2-1
TGTGCCAGCACCTCATGGGGTGCCGGGACTAGCGGAGCCAATGAGCAGTTCTTC
CASTSWGAGTSGANEQFF
>few|.|TRBV15|TRBJ1-1
TGTGCCACCAGCAGAGAGTTTGGCGGATCGAACACTGAAGCTTTCTTT
CATSREFGGSNTEAFF
>.|TRBD1|TRBV6-6|TRBJ1-5
TGTGCCAGCAGTTCGACAGGGAGCAATCAGCCCCAGCATTTT
CASSSTGSNQPQHF
>.|.|TRBV7-2|TRBJ2-5
TGTGCCAGCAGCTCCCAGGGGTACCAAGAGACCCAGTACTTC
CASSSQGYQETQYF
>.|.|TRBV7-2|TRBJ2-3
TGTGCCAGCAGCCGTCCGTCCGGGGGCGCCCGTATCACAGATACGCAGTATTTT
CASSRPSGGARITDTQYF
>few|.|TRBV29-1|TRBJ2-2
TGCAGCGTTGAAGATAGGGTTCTCCGGGAGCTGTTTTTT
CSVEDRVLRELFF
>.|.|TRBV28|TRBJ1-2
TGTGCCAGCAGTTCGTCAGGGGAAAACTATGGCTACACCTTC
CASSSSGENYGYTF
>few|TRBD2|TRBV25-1|TRBJ2-5
TGTGCCAGCAGTGAATTCGGGGGAGGGCCGAGGGAGACCCAGTACTTC
CASSEFGGGPRETQYF
>.|TRBD1|TRBV18|TRBJ2-7
TGTGCCAGCTCACAGGCGCTACTGGGGGACAGATACTCCTACGAGCAGTACTTC
CASSQALLGDRYSYEQYF
>.|.|TRBV28|TRBJ2-7
TGTGCCAGCAGTTTTGGTAGGGAACACCGGCAGTACTTC
CASSFGREHRQYF
>.|TRBD2|TRBV7-3|TRBJ2-1
TGTGCCAGCAGCCCCGCGGGAGGGTCCATTTACAATGAGCAGTTCTTC
CASSPAGGSIYNEQFF
>few|TRBD1|TRBV2|TRBJ1-6
TGTGCCAGCAGACCCGGGGGACAGGGGGCAGGTTCACCCCTCCACTTT
CASRPGGQGAGSPLHF
>.|.|TRBV19|TRBJ2-3
TGTGCCAGTAGTATAGGGCCTAACACAGATACGCAGTATTTT
CASSIGPNTDTQYF
>few|.|TRBV12-5|TRBJ1-1
TGTGCTAGTGGACTTGGACGCGCGAGCACTGAAGCTTTCTTT
CASGLGRASTEAFF
>few|TRBD2|TRBV6-5|TRBJ2-7
TGTGCCAGCACCTCCGGGGGGTGGTACGAGCAGTACTTC
CASTSGGWYEQYF
>few|.|TRBV30|TRBJ2-3
TGTGCCTGGAGTGTCCGGGGGGATACGCAGTATTTT
CAWSVRGDTQYF
>.|.|TRBV29-1|TRBJ2-1
TGCAGCGTTGACGTGGGGAATGAGCAGTTCTTC
CSVDVGNEQFF
>few|.|TRBV30|TRBJ2-2
TGTGCCTGGACCCGCGGGGGAGGGGGACGCTCGAACACCGGGGAGCTGTTTTTT
CAWTRGGGGRSNTGELFF
>few|TRBD2|TRBV4-1|TRBJ2-3
TGCGCCAGCAGCCAACCTCTAGCGGGAGCATCAGATACGCAGTATTTT
CASSQPLAGASDTQYF
>.|.|TRBV5-1|TRBJ1-5
TGCGCCAGCAGCGATCAGGGGCCTTATAGCAATCAGCCCCAGCATTTT
CASSDQGPYSNQPQHF
>few|.|TRBV7-2|TRBJ2-7
TGTGCCAGCAGCTTACTTGGGTACGAGCAGTACTTC
CASSLLGYEQYF
>few|.|TRBV4-2|TRBJ2-3
TGTGCCAGCAGCCAAGATCCCCGGAGCACAGATACGCAGTATTTT
CASSQDPRSTDTQYF
>few|.|TRBV5-1|TRBJ2-7
TGCGCCAGCAGCTTGGTGGCAGGGGACGACGAGCAGTACTTC
CASSLVAGDDEQYF
>few|.|TRBV19|TRBJ2-5
TGTGCCAGTAGAGAGGCCGGGACCCAGTACTTC
CASREAGTQYF
>few|.|TRBV7-2|TRBJ1-1
TGTGCCAGCAGCTTAGCAGGACGGTTCACTGAAGCTTTCTTT
CASSLAGRFTEAFF
>.|.|TRBV19|TRBJ2-5
TGTGCCAGTAGTACGAACACCGGCGGGGAGACCCAGTACTTC
CASSTNTGGETQYF
>.|.|TRBV30|TRBJ1-2
TGTGCCTGGAGTGGTACAGGGACTTATGGCTACACCTTC
CAWSGTGTYGYTF
>.|TRBD1|TRBV2|TRBJ2-5
TGTGCCAGCAGTGGTGACAGGGGAGAGACCCAGTACTTC
CASSGDRGETQYF
>few|.|TRBV30|TRBJ2-3
TGTGCCTGGAGTTGGGGACTTGGGCTCACTGTCACAGATACGCAGTATTTT
CAWSWGLGLTVTDTQYF
>.|.|TRBV30|TRBJ1-1
TGTGCCTGGAGAGTCTGGGGCGGACACACTGAAGCTTTCTTT
CAWRVWGGHTEAFF